This passage covers 16 T cell receptor beta chains from one sample sequenced in a study of T cells in Graves' hyperthyroidism and ophthalmopathy. What was amplified from RNA transcripts were TCR beta CDR3 regions. When the TCR CDR3 underwent first-round RT-PCR, the HTBI primer set was used. TCRdb re-analysed the multiplex PCR reads in MiXCR, keeping a single row per CDR3 protein. The profile shows 190,000 or so distinct CDR3 sequences, around 16% of them singletons. Sample: blood. Every receptor here comes from a middle-aged man with Graves' hyperthyroidism.

This clonotype has at least ten counts. The chain links TRBV20-1 to TRBJ1-5; a weak D match, TRBD1 (5 bases). This CDR3 region has 13 residues. Germline V gene sequence: CDR1 DFQATT, CDR2 SNEGSKA (reference sequence). V gave up 4 bases and J gave up 0 bases, with 7 bases separating them. Here the CDR3 reads CSATGYSNQPQHF. The CDR3 DNA reads TGCAGTGCTACAGGGTATAGCAATCAGCCCCAGCATTTT.

The DNA of the CDR3 is TGTGCCAGCAGCGGCCCTAGGAGCACCATTAACAATGAGCAGTTCTTC. Its translation is CASSGPRSTINNEQFF. J is TRBJ2-1 and V is TRBV9; D gene uncertain. CDR1 SGDLS and CDR2 YYNGEE come from the germline V gene. CDR3 size: 16 residues. Trimming cost V 3 bases and J 5 bases, with 18 bases left between them.

The chain joins TRBV7-3 to TRBJ2-3, with a possible D match to TRBD2 (5 bases). The CDR3 runs 14 residues. V was pared by 1 base and J by 2 bases, with 7 bases between. From germline, CDR1 is SGHTA and CDR2 FQGTGA. The CDR3 DNA reads as TGTGCCAGCAGCTTAAGGCTAGCCACAGATACGCAGTATTTT. It codes for CASSLRLATDTQYF.

This clonotype has just a few counts. The rearrangement uses TRBV24-1 and TRBJ2-3; the D gene is possibly TRBD1 (5 bases). The CDR3 is made up of 14 amino acids. Germline values: CDR1 KGHDR, CDR2 SFDVKD. The V gene lost 4 bases and the J gene lost 5 bases, with 12 bases spanning the gap. CDR3 protein: CATSDQGWGDTQYF. The CDR3 region has the DNA TGTGCCACCAGTGACCAGGGTTGGGGAGATACGCAGTATTTT.

This clonotype was counted ten times or more. This chain connects TRBV7-3 to TRBJ2-5; weak D call: TRBD2 (6 bases). The germline V gene encodes CDR1 SGHTA and CDR2 FQGTGA. Trimming removed 6 bases at V and 5 bases at J, with 13 bases between. The CDR3 covers 13 residues. CDR3 protein: CASSSTRGETQYF. The DNA of the CDR3 is TGTGCCAGCAGTTCGACCCGGGGGGAGACCCAGTACTTC.

This clonotype was recorded a few times. CDR3: CAIIVDRGKNIQYF. CDR3 DNA sequence: TGTGCCATCATTGTTGACAGGGGGAAAAACATTCAGTACTTC. This chain uses TRBV10-3 with TRBJ2-4, with TRBD1 identical over 9 bases. After removal of 7 bases from V and 4 bases from J, the junction contained 5 bases not matched to a gene. This CDR3 region has 14 residues. The V gene's germline CDR1 is ENHRY and CDR2 SYGVKD.

The rearrangement joins TRBV7-3 to TRBJ2-1; 7 positions match TRBD2. CDR1 and CDR2 from the germline V gene are SGHTA and FQGTGA. J lost 9 bases, V lost 3 bases, and 5 bases had no gene match. The CDR3 has 13 amino acids. The CDR3 is CASSFRLAGEQFF. In DNA, the CDR3 is TGTGCCAGCAGCTTTAGACTAGCAGGTGAGCAGTTCTTC.

This clonotype came up a few times. This chain joins TRBV9 and TRBJ2-1; D not certain. Germline V gene lookup returns CDR1 SGDLS and CDR2 YYNGEE. The CDR3 contains 13 residues. The ends were cut back, 0 bases at V and 5 bases at J, with 6 bases in the middle. The CDR3 nucleotides are TGTGCCAGCAGCGTAGGGGCCAACAATGAGCAGTTCTTC. Amino acids: CASSVGANNEQFF.

This clonotype was counted ten times or more. The rearrangement joins TRBV20-1 to TRBJ1-1; D unclear. Germline CDR1 reads DFQATT; CDR2 reads SNEGSKA (reference sequence). This CDR3 has 10 amino acids. V was cut by 5 bases and J by 11 bases, with 12 bases left in between. The CDR3 sequence is CSAGYNGAFF. CDR3 in DNA: TGCAGTGCTGGGTACAATGGGGCTTTCTTT.

As for this clonotype: A much larger clone lies one base from this, so it may be a read error. The rearrangement uses TRBV6-2 or TRBV6-3 and TRBJ2-7, with D possibly TRBD1 on 6 matching bases. In germline, CDR1 is MNHEY, CDR2 SVGEGT. The CDR3 covers 13 residues. The DNA for the CDR3 is TGTGCCGGCAGTCCCCCCCTAGGGGGCGAGCAGTACTTC. It is translated as CAGSPPLGGEQYF.

This clonotype was observed at least ten times. The chain uses TRBV5-5 and TRBJ1-1; D unclear. Germline-derived CDR1 and CDR2 are SGHKS and YYEKEE (reference sequence). This CDR3 region has 13 residues. Trimming took 1 base from V and 9 from J, leaving 13 bases between them. The CDR3 reads CASSLNTNPKAFF. For the CDR3, the DNA is TGTGCCAGCAGCTTGAACACAAATCCTAAAGCTTTCTTT.

This clonotype was recorded at least ten times. The genes are TRBV20-1 and TRBJ2-1, with 8 bases aligning to TRBD2. This CDR3 region has 13 residues. The junction had 8 bases not matched to a gene; V was cut back by 5 bases and J by 8 bases. Germline V lookup: CDR1 DFQATT, CDR2 SNEGSKA (reference sequence). The CDR3 DNA reads TGCAGTGCTCCCGCGGGGGGCAGCGATGAGCAGTTCTTC. Protein sequence: CSAPAGGSDEQFF.

The rearrangement uses TRBV6-1 and TRBJ2-3, with 8 bases matching TRBD1. Per germline, CDR1 MNHNS and CDR2 SASEGT. The CDR3 extends over 15 amino acids. V gave up 6 bases and J gave up 6 bases; unmatched junction bases: 11. CDR3 in DNA: TGTGCCAGCAGACCGGGGACAGGAGGCTTGGATACGCAGTATTTT. Amino acids: CASRPGTGGLDTQYF.

This clonotype was observed many times. The chain employs TRBV27 and TRBJ2-1, with TRBD1 as a possible D gene (6 bases). The CDR3 consists of 15 residues. The V end was cut by 1 base, the J end by 5 bases, with 12 bases between. CDR1 MNHEY and CDR2 SMNVEV come from the germline V gene (reference sequence). The CDR3 region has the DNA TGTGCCAGCAGTTTATTGGGGGCACAAAACAATGAGCAGTTCTTC. Protein product: CASSLLGAQNNEQFF.

This clonotype was picked up a small number of times. The J gene is TRBJ2-1, the V gene TRBV19, with TRBD1 as a possible D gene (5 bases). CDR1 is LNHDA and CDR2 is SQIVND in the germline V gene (reference sequence). The CDR3 is 12 amino acids. Trimming left V 7 bases short and J 8 bases short, with 12 bases between. The chain's CDR3 is CASIGLGDEQFF. DNA of the CDR3: TGTGCCAGTATTGGGCTAGGGGATGAGCAGTTCTTC.

In regard to this clonotype: This could be a read error, since a much larger clone is one nucleotide away. The chain employs TRBV7-8 and TRBJ2-5; D unresolved. Trimming left V 4 bases short and J 1 base short, with 13 bases between. CDR3 length: 15 amino acids. Per germline, CDR1 SGHVS and CDR2 FQNEAQ. CDR3 bases: TGTGCCAGCAGCTCCCGCAAGAACTTCCAAGAGACCCAGTACTTC. Its protein product is CASSSRKNFQETQYF.